The 20 T cell receptor beta chains presented below share a single source sample, sequenced in a study of blood T cell repertoires in COVID-19 (dated by TCRdb to the early 2020s). Receptors were amplified or captured by the immunoSEQ multiplex PCR assay. This is the immuneACCESS table as TCRdb keeps it, with only in-frame sequences that have V and J called. A part of the clones is gone; compared with another copy, unresolved V genes explain less than half, and the rest is unexplained. The sample table lists over 130,000 clones, about 88% of them with a count of one. Together, the top ten hold approximately 2.4% of the sample. The sequenced sample was peripheral blood. These receptor sequences come from a human donor with COVID-19, enrolled during active disease. The donor label of this sample is uncertain.

The genes are TRBV7-2 and TRBJ1-2, with TRBD1 matching over 7 bases. CDR3 length: 16 amino acids. The germline V gene encodes CDR1 SGHTA and CDR2 FQGNSA. The V and J ends lost 4 bases and 7 bases, in that order; junction bases with no gene match: 15. The CDR3: CASSSFLSEGASGYTF. CDR3 DNA: TGTGCCAGCAGCTCATTTTTATCAGAGGGGGCGAGTGGCTACACCTTC. The entire variable domain, with the rest obtained from reference TRBV7-2 and TRBJ1-2, is as follows: GAGVSQSPSNKVTEKGKDVELRCDPISGHTALYWYRQSLGQGLEFLIYFQGNSAPDKSGLPSDRFSAERTGGSVSTLTIQRTQQEDSAVYLCASSSFLSEGASGYTFGSGTRLTVV.

The chain combines TRBV10-3 with TRBJ1-2, with TRBD1 matching 10 bases. The V gene's germline CDR1 is ENHRY and CDR2 SYGVKD. The CDR3 is 15 amino acids. V was pared by 0 bases and J by 9 bases, with 7 bases of the junction left unmatched. CDR3 in DNA: TGTGCCATCAGTGAGTCGGCGGGACAGGGGTTTCGCTACACCTTC. This translates into CAISESAGQGFRYTF.

The V call is TRBV30, the J call TRBJ1-5; the D is unclear. CDR3 size: 15 residues. V was cut by 2 bases and J by 3 bases, with 14 bases left in between. Germline loops: CDR1 GTSNPN, CDR2 SVGIG (reference sequence). CDR3 loop: CAWSKSLAFNQPQHF. DNA of the CDR3: TGTGCCTGGAGTAAAAGTTTGGCCTTCAATCAGCCCCAGCATTTT. Using reference TRBV30 and TRBJ1-5 for the parts outside the CDR3, the full variable domain is SQTIHQWPATLVQPVGSPLSLECTVEGTSNPNLYWYRQAAGRGLQLLFYSVGIGQISSEVPQNLSASRPQDRQFILSSKKLLLSDSGFYLCAWSKSLAFNQPQHFGDGTRLSIL.

CDR3 sequence reads: CASSQDRDRGRANYGYTF. Written as DNA, the CDR3 is TGTGCCAGCAGCCAAGATAGGGACAGGGGGAGAGCTAACTATGGCTACACCTTC. The J gene is TRBJ1-2, the V gene TRBV3-1 (or the pseudogene TRBV3-2), with TRBD1 matching over 11 bases. This CDR3 has 18 residues. CDR1 and CDR2 (germline): LGHDT, YNNKEL (reference sequence). The V and J ends lost 0 bases and 0 bases, in that order; junction bases with no gene match: 6.

The genes are TRBV12-3 or TRBV12-4 and TRBJ2-1; 11 bases agree with TRBD1. There are 12 residues in the CDR3. With 3 bases clipped from V and 13 bases from J, the junction kept 2 bases outside the gene matches. The CDR3 loop reads CASSFGTGGQFF. The CDR3 coding sequence is TGTGCCAGCAGTTTTGGGACAGGGGGACAGTTCTTC.

The chain joins TRBV7-6 to TRBJ2-2; D remains unclear. The CDR3 totals 16 residues. Per germline, CDR1 SGHVS and CDR2 FNYEAQ. Trimming took 0 bases from V and 3 from J, leaving 11 bases between them. The CDR3 bases are TGTGCCAGCAGCTTAGCCTCGGCAGCGCACACCGGGGAGCTGTTTTTT. It codes for CASSLASAAHTGELFF.

The chain carries TRBV29-1 and TRBJ1-1; the D gene is possibly TRBD1 (6 bases). Looked up from germline, CDR1 is SQVTM and CDR2 is ANQGSEA. The length of the CDR3 is 13 residues. V dropped 7 bases and J dropped 2 bases, with 14 bases sitting between them. The CDR3 region is CSAVGQSNTEAFF. CDR3 nucleotides: TGCAGCGCCGTAGGACAGTCAAACACTGAAGCTTTCTTT.

V gene TRBV10-3 combines with J gene TRBJ1-6, with D tentatively TRBD1 (5 bases). The ends were cut back, 2 bases at V and 8 bases at J, with 13 bases in the middle. CDR1 and CDR2 from the germline V gene are ENHRY and SYGVKD. The CDR3 runs to 15 residues. The CDR3 nucleotides are TGTGCCATCAGTGAGGCCAGGGAAAATCATTCACCCCTCCACTTT. Translation: CAISEARENHSPLHF.

This chain uses TRBV30 with TRBJ1-2; D remains ambiguous. Per germline, CDR1 GTSNPN and CDR2 SVGIG (reference sequence). CDR3 length: 14 residues. Trimming cost V 0 bases and J 5 bases, with 13 bases left between them. The CDR3 DNA follows: TGTGCCTGGAGTGTACCTATAGTGTTTTATGGCTACACCTTC. It translates to CAWSVPIVFYGYTF.

This rearrangement joins TRBV5-1 to TRBJ1-4, with 8 bases that match TRBD1. Trimming at V came to 4 bases and at J to 8 bases, leaving 10 bases not matched to a gene. The CDR3 spans 15 residues. CDR1 and CDR2 from the germline V gene are SGHRS and YFSETQ. This chain's CDR3 is CASSGGTGPREKLFF. The CDR3 DNA is TGCGCCAGCAGCGGCGGGACAGGCCCACGCGAAAAACTGTTTTTT.

The chain combines TRBV6-1 with TRBJ1-5; 9 bases agree with TRBD1. CDR3 length equals 15 residues. The junction had 7 bases not matched to a gene; V was cut back by 6 bases and J by 4 bases. CDR1 is MNHNS, CDR2 SASEGT, per germline. CDR3 nucleotide sequence: TGTGCCAGCAGAACGGGACAGGGTGGAAATCAGCCCCAGCATTTT. Encoded protein: CASRTGQGGNQPQHF.

The rearrangement joins TRBV5-1 to TRBJ2-7; TRBD2 might be the D (5 bases). Between the trimmed V and J ends, which lost 5 bases and 4 bases, there was a span of 16 bases. The CDR3 loop spans 14 amino acids. Germline V gene data show CDR1 as SGHRS and CDR2 as YFSETQ. CDR3 in amino acids: CASSVAAPGYEQYF. CDR3 in DNA: TGCGCCAGCAGTGTTGCGGCCCCGGGGTACGAGCAGTACTTC.

This chain connects TRBV10-2 to TRBJ2-5; tentative D call: TRBD1 (6 bases). This CDR3 has 11 residues. Trimming removed 11 bases from V and 3 bases from J, with 10 bases in between. Per germline, CDR1 WSHSY and CDR2 SAAADI. The chain's CDR3 is CAVGQKETQYF. CDR3 DNA sequence: TGCGCCGTAGGACAGAAAGAGACCCAGTACTTC.

The chain recombines TRBV12-5 with TRBJ1-4; 7 positions match TRBD1. CDR3 length: 15 residues. CDR1 is LGHNT, CDR2 FRNRAP, per germline. The trim removed 6 bases at V and 4 bases at J, leaving 8 bases unmatched. CDR3 coding DNA: TGTGCTAGTGGGACCGGGACAGTTAGTAATGAAAAACTGTTTTTT. Translated: CASGTGTVSNEKLFF.

The chain combines TRBV6-5 with TRBJ1-2; D is possibly TRBD1 (5 bases). Per germline, CDR1 MNHEY and CDR2 SVGAGI. V was shortened by 0 bases and J by 0 bases, with 8 bases between the two germline ends. The CDR3 spans 15 residues. The CDR3 spells CASSYSGGANYGYTF. DNA of the CDR3: TGTGCCAGCAGTTACTCCGGGGGAGCTAACTATGGCTACACCTTC.

The chain employs TRBV4-2 and TRBJ1-2, with D possibly being TRBD1 (5 bases). Trimming removed 1 base from V and 0 bases from J, with 9 bases in between. This CDR3 is built from 15 residues. Germline assignment: CDR1 LGHNA and CDR2 YNFKEQ. The CDR3 DNA reads as TGTGCCAGCAGCCAAGGGGGGACTACTAACTATGGCTACACCTTC. This gives the protein CASSQGGTTNYGYTF.

The chain is built from TRBV18 and TRBJ2-5, with 15 bases matching TRBD2. V lost 2 bases to trimming and J lost 5 bases; unmatched junction nucleotides: 9. The CDR3 has 18 amino acids. Germline CDR1 KGHSH, CDR2 LQKENI. The CDR3 nucleotides are TGTGCCAGCTCACCAGGACTAGCGGGGGGGCAACGACGGGAGACCCAGTACTTC. It specifies CASSPGLAGGQRRETQYF.

The chain carries TRBV2 and TRBJ2-7, with 7 bases identical to TRBD2. CDR1 SNHLY and CDR2 FYNNEI come from the germline V gene. The CDR3 contains 14 residues. V lost 6 bases and J lost 4; bases outside the gene matches: 9. CDR3 region: CASSPMGLTYEQYF. CDR3 nucleotide sequence: TGTGCCAGCAGCCCAATGGGACTAACATACGAGCAGTACTTC.

This rearrangement joins TRBV7-3 to TRBJ2-2; 7 bases fit TRBD2. The CDR3 is 15 amino acids. From germline, CDR1 is SGHTA and CDR2 FQGTGA. Trimming cost V 1 base and J 5 bases; bases outside gene matches: 4. In DNA form, the CDR3 reads TGTGCCAGCAGCTTAAGCGGGAGTAGAACCGGGGAGCTGTTTTTT. Its translation: CASSLSGSRTGELFF.

This clone is a singleton in its sample. CDR3 sequence: CASSHGRDYTEAFF. The CDR3 DNA reads as TGTGCCAGCTCACACGGCAGGGACTACACTGAAGCTTTCTTT. This sequence joins TRBV18 and TRBJ1-1; possible D gene TRBD1, 5 bases. This CDR3 is built from 14 residues. V lost 4 bases and J lost 3, with 12 bases in between. Germline CDR1 and CDR2: KGHSH and LQKENI. Together with reference TRBV18 and TRBJ1-1, the CDR3 gives the full variable domain: NAGVMQNPRHLVRRRGQEARLRCSPMKGHSHVYWYRQLPEEGLKFMVYLQKENIIDESGMPKERFSAEFPKEGPSILRIQQVVRGDSAAYFCASSHGRDYTEAFFGQGTRLTVV.